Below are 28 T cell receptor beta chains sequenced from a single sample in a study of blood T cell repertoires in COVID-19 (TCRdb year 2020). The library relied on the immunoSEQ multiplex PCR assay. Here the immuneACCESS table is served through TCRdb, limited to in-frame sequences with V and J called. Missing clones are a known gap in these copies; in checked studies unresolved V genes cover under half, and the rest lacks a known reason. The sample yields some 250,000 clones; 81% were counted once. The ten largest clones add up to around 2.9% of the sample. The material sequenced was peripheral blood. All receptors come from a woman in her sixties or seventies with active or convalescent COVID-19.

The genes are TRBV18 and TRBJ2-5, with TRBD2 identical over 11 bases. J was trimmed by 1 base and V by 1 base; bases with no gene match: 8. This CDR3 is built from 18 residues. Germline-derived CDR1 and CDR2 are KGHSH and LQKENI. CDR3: CASSPLDTSGGTQETQYF. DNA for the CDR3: TGTGCCAGCTCACCACTCGACACTAGCGGGGGAACCCAAGAGACCCAGTACTTC.

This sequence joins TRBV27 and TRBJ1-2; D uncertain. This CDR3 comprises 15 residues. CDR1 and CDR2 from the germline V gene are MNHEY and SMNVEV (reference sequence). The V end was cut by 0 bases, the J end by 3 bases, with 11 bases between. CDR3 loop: CASSLSTDGDYGYTF. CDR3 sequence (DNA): TGTGCCAGCAGTTTATCGACCGACGGAGACTATGGCTACACCTTC.

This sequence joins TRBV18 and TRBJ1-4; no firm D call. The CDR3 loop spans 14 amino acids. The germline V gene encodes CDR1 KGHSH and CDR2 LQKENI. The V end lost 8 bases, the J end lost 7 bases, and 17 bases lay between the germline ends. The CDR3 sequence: CASTPVGVSEKLFF. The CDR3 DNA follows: TGTGCCAGCACCCCGGTCGGAGTAAGTGAAAAACTGTTTTTT.

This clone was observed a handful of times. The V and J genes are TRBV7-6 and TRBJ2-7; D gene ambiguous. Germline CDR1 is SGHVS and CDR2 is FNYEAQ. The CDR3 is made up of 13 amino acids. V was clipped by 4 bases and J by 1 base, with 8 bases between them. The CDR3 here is CASSSDTSYEQYF. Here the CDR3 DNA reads TGTGCCAGCAGCTCCGACACTTCCTACGAGCAGTACTTC. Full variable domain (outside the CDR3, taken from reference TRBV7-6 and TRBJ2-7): GAGVSQSPRYKVTKRGQDVALRCDPISGHVSLYWYRQALGQGPEFLTYFNYEAQQDKSGLPNDRFSAERPEGSISTLTIQRTEQRDSAMYRCASSSDTSYEQYFGPGTRLTVT.

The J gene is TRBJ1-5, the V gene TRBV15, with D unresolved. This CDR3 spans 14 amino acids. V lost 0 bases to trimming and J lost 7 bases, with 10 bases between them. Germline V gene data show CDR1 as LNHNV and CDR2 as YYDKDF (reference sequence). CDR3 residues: CATSRDWGGQPQHF. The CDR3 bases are TGTGCCACCAGCAGAGATTGGGGAGGCCAGCCCCAGCATTTT. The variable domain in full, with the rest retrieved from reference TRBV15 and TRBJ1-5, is DAMVIQNPRYQVTQFGKPVTLSCSQTLNHNVMYWYQQKSSQAPKLLFHYYDKDFNNEADTPDNFQSRRPNTSFCFLDIRSPGLGDTAMYLCATSRDWGGQPQHFGDGTRLSIL.

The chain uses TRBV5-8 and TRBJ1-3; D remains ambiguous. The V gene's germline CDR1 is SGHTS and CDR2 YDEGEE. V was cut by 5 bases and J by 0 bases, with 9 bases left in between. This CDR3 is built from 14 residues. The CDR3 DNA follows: TGTGCCAGCAGGCCGGGGTTCTCTGGAAACACCATATATTTT. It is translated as CASRPGFSGNTIYF.

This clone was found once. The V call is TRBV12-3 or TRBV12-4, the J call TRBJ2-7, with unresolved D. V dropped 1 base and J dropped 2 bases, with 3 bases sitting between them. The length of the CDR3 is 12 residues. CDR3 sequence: CASSLGTYEQYF. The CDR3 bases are TGTGCCAGCAGTTTAGGTACCTACGAGCAGTACTTC.

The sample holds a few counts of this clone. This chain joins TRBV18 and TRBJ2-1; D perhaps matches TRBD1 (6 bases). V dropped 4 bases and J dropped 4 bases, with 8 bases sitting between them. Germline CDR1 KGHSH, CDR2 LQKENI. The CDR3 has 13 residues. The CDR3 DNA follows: TGTGCCAGCTCACAGAGGGGGTACAATGAGCAGTTCTTC. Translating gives CASSQRGYNEQFF.

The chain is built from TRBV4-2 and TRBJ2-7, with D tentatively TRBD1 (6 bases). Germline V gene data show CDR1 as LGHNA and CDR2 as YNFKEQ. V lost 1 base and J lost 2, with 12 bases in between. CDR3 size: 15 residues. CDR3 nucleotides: TGTGCCAGCAGCCAAGCGACAGGTTCCGCCTACGAGCAGTACTTC. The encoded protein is CASSQATGSAYEQYF.

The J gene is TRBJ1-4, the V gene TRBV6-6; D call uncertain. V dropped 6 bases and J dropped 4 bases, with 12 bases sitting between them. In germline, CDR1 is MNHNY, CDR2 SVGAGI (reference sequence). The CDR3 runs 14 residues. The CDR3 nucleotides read TGTGCCAGCAGACCGGCCGGCGGTAATGAAAAACTGTTTTTT. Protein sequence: CASRPAGGNEKLFF.

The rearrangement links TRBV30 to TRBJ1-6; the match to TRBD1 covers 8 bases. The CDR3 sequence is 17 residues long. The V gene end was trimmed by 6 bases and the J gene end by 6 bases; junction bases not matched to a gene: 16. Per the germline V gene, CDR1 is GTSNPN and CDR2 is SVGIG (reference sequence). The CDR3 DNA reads TGTGCCTGTTCCACTGACAGGGGACCGTTTATTAATTCACCCCTCCACTTT. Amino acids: CACSTDRGPFINSPLHF.

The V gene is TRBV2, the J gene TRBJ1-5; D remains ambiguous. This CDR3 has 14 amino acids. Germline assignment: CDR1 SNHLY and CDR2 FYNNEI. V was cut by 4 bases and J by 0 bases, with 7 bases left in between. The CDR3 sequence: CASSGGYSNQPQHF. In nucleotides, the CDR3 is TGTGCCAGCAGTGGAGGGTATAGCAATCAGCCCCAGCATTTT.

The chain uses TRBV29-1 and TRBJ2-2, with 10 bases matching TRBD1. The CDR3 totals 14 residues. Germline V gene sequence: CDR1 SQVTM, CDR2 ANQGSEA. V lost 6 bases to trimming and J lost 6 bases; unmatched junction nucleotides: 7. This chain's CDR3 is CSVSLGTGAGELFF. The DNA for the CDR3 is TGCAGCGTGTCTCTCGGGACAGGGGCCGGGGAGCTGTTTTTT.

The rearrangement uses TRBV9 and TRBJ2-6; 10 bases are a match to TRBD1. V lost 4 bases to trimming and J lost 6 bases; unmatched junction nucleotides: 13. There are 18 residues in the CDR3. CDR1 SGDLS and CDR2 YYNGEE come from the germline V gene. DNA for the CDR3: TGTGCCAGCAGCCCAAGTCCGACAGGGGGCGGTATGGCCAACGTCCTGACTTTC. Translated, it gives CASSPSPTGGGMANVLTF.

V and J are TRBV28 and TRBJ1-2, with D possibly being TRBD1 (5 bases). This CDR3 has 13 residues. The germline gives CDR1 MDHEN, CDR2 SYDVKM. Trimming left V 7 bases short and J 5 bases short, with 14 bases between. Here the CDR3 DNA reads TGTGCCAGCACCCCGGGACTATTGTATGGCTACACCTTC. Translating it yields CASTPGLLYGYTF.

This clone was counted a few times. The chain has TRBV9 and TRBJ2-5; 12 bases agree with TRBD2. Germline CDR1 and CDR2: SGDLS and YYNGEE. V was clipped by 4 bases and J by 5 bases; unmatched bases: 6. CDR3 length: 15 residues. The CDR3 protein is CASSPRTSGAETQYF. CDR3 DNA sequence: TGTGCCAGCAGCCCCAGGACTAGCGGGGCCGAGACCCAGTACTTC.

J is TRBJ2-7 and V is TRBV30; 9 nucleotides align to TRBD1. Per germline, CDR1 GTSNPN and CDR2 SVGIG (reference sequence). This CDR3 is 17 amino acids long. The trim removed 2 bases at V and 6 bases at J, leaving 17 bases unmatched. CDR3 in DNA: TGTGCCTGGAGTTTACTCAGCTCGGGGACAGGGAACCTCGAGCAGTACTTC. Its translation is CAWSLLSSGTGNLEQYF. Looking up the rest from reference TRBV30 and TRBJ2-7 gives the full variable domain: SQTIHQWPATLVQPVGSPLSLECTVEGTSNPNLYWYRQAAGRGLQLLFYSVGIGQISSEVPQNLSASRPQDRQFILSSKKLLLSDSGFYLCAWSLLSSGTGNLEQYFGPGTRLTVT.

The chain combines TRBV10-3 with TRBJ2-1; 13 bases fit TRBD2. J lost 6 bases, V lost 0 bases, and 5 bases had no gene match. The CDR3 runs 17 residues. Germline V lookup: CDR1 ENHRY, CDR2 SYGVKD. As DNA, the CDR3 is TGTGCCATCAGTGAGTCAACTAGCGGGGGGGCCCTCAATGAGCAGTTCTTC. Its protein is CAISESTSGGALNEQFF.

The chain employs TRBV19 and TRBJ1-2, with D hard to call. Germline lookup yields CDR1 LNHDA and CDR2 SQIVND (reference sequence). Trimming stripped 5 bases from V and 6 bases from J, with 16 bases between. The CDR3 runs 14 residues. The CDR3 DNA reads TGTGCCAGTAGTGAGAATACCGGACTAGATGGCTACACCTTC. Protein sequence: CASSENTGLDGYTF.

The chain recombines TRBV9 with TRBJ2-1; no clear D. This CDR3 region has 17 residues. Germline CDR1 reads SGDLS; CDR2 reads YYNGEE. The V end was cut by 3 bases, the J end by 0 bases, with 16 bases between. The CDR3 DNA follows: TGTGCCAGCAGCGGATCCTCGACCTACAGCTCCTACAATGAGCAGTTCTTC. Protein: CASSGSSTYSSYNEQFF.

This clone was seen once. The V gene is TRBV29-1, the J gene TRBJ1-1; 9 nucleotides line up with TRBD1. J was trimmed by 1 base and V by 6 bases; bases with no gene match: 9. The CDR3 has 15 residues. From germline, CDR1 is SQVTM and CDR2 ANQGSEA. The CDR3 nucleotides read TGCAGCGTGCAGGACAGGGGCCGGGGGAACACTGAAGCTTTCTTT. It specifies CSVQDRGRGNTEAFF.

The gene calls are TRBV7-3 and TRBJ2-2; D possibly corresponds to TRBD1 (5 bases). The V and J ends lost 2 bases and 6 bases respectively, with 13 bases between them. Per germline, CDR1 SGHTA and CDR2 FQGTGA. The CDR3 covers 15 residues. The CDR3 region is CASSLHGAGAGELFF. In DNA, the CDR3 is TGTGCCAGCAGCTTACATGGGGCCGGCGCCGGGGAGCTGTTTTTT.

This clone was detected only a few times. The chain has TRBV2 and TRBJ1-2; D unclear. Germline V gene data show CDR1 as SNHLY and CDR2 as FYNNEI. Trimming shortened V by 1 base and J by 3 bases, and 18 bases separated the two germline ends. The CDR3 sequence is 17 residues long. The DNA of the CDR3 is TGTGCCAGCAGTGAAGGGCAGGCTTGGCGGGTAGACTATGGCTACACCTTC. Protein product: CASSEGQAWRVDYGYTF.

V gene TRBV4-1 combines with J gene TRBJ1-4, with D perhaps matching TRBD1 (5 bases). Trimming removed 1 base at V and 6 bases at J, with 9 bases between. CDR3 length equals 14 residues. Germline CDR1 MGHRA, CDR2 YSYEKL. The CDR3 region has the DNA TGCGCCAGCAGCCAAGTTCGGGGGGATGAAAAACTGTTTTTT. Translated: CASSQVRGDEKLFF.

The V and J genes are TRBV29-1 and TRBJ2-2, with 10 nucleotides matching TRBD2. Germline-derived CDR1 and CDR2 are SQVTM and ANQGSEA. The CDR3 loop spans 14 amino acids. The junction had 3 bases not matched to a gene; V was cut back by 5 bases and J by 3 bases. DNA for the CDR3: TGCAGCGTTCGCGGACTAGCGGACACCGGGGAGCTGTTTTTT. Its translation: CSVRGLADTGELFF.

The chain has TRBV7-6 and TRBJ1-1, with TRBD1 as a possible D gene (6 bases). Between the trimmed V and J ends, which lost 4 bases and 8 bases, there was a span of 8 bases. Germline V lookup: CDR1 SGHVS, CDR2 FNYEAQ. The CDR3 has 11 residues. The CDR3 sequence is CASSSTGEAFF. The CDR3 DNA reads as TGTGCCAGCAGCTCCACAGGGGAAGCTTTCTTT.

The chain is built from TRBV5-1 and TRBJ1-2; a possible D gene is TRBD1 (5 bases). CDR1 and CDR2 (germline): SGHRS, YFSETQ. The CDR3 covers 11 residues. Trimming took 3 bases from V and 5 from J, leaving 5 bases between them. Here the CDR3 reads CASSSGYGYTF. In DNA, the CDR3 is TGCGCCAGCAGCTCAGGGTATGGCTACACCTTC.

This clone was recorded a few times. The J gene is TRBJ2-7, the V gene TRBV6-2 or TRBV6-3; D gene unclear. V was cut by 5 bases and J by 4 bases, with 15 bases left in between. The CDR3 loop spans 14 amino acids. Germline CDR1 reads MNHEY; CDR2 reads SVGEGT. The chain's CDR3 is CASSGGLRIYEQYF. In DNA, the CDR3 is TGTGCCAGCAGTGGCGGTTTGCGGATTTACGAGCAGTACTTC.